This T cell receptor (beta chain) was retrieved from a study of beta chain features in type 1 diabetes. In the study overall: Cell yields, age and gender were similar between patients and healthy donors. The samples had roughly 100,000,000 sorted cells examined in all. Overall study findings and caveats: Shorter templates might be favored by PCR, and equally so in patients and in controls.

As every portion of the isolated RNA was reverse transcribed, the sequencing read expressed TCRB transcripts. TCRdb's copy holds only in-frame clones and misses some; the assay was immunoSEQ multiplex PCR. Of 120,000 to 150,000 clones detected, less than 8.5% appear once; the ten largest clones hold about 1.3%. Germline loops: CDR1 SGHAT, CDR2 FQNNGV. V dropped 1 base and J dropped 4 bases, with 5 bases sitting between them. CDR3 length: 12 residues. Of note for this clone: Its antigen is currently unknown.

Sequencing was carried out using central memory CD4+ T cells from blood. The origin of this receptor is a woman in her twenties or thirties in good health. The V call is TRBV11-2, the J call TRBJ2-7; D uncertain. CDR3 residues: CASSLGLYEQYF. CDR3 DNA sequence: TGTGCCAGCAGCTTAGGGCTGTACGAGCAGTACTTC.